The present T cell receptor beta chain was sequenced within a study of blood T cell dynamics during melanoma immunotherapy. Study background: First-line therapy was either pembrolizumab or nivolumab with ipilimumab for metastatic melanoma.

General observations from the study: PBMC repertoires of eventual disease-control patients split at W3 into clonality or diversity gains. It remained unknown if the driving T cell clones were melanoma-specific.

V lost 6 bases to trimming and J lost 0 bases, with 10 bases between them. The CDR3 is made up of 14 amino acids. CDR1 is MNHNS, CDR2 SASEGT, per germline. A fixed DNA input of about 350 ng was used per bulk PBMC sample. Generated by immunoSEQ multiplex PCR, the TCRdb table keeps only in-frame clones and is missing some. This table has a few thousand clones, about 85% appearing once. Time point: pre-treatment baseline. Comment on this clone: The antigen is not known.

This chain joins TRBV6-1 and TRBJ2-3, with D tentatively TRBD1 (5 bases). The clonotype was recovered from a human donor with melanoma. The sequencing used blood, collected from a patient treated with checkpoint blockade. The CDR3 here is CASSSTASTDTQYF. In DNA form, the CDR3 reads TGTGCCAGCAGCTCGACAGCTAGCACAGATACGCAGTATTTT.